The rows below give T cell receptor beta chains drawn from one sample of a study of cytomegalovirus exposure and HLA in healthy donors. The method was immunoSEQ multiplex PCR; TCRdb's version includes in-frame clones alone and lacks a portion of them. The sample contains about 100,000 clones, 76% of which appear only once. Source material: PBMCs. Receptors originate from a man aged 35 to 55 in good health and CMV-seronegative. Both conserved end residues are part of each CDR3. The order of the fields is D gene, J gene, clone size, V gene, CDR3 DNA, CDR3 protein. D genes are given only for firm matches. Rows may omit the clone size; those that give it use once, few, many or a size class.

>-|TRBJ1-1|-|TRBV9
TGTGCCAGCAGCACTCAGACAGGACCTGCGGAACTCTTT
CASSTQTGPAELF
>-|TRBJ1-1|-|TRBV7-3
TGTGCCAGCAGCTTTTTGTTTATGACTGAAGCTTTCTTT
CASSFLFMTEAFF
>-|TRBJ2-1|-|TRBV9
TGTGCCAGCAGCCAGGGGTCTATTCATAATGAGCAGTTCTTC
CASSQGSIHNEQFF
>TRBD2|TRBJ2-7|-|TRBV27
TGTGCCAGCAGCGTACTAGCGGGGGGACGATACGAGCAGTACTTC
CASSVLAGGRYEQYF
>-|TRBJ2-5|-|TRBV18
TGTGCCAGCTCACCAATTGGGGCCCAAGAGACCCAGTACTTC
CASSPIGAQETQYF
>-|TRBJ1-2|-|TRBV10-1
TGCGCCAGCAGTGAGGGACAGACCTATGGCTACACCTTC
CASSEGQTYGYTF
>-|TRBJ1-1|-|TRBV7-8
TGTGCCAGCAGCTTAACGGTCATGAACACTGAAGCTTTCTTT
CASSLTVMNTEAFF
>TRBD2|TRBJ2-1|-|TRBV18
TGTGCCAGCTCGCCCTCTCTAGCGGGGGGTCCCAATGAGCAGTTCTTC
CASSPSLAGGPNEQFF
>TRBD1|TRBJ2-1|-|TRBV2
TGTGCCAGCAGAGACAAACTCCGGGACAGACCCCCGCGGAGCTCCTACAATGAGCAGTTCTTC
CASRDKLRDRPPRSSYNEQFF
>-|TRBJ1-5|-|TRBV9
TGTGCCAGCAGCTCGAACCCTGCGGGGAACCAGCCCCAGCATTTT
CASSSNPAGNQPQHF
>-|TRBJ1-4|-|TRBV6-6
TGTGCCACCCGCCCGCCAGGTCCTAATGAAAAACTGTTTTTT
CATRPPGPNEKLFF
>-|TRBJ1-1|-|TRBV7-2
TGTGCCAGCAGCTCTACCAGGGGAGTCCCTGAAGCTTTCTTT
CASSSTRGVPEAFF
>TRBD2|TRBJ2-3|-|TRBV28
TGTGCCAGCAGTCCCTTTGCGGGGGGCCACACAGATACGCAGTATTTT
CASSPFAGGHTDTQYF
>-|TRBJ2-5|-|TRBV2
TGTGCCAGCAGTTATCAGGGTGACCAGTACTTC
CASSYQGDQYF
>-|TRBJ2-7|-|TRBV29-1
TGCAGCGTTGAAGATCGGGGTCCCGAATACGAGCAGTACTTC
CSVEDRGPEYEQYF
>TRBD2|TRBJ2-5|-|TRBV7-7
TGTGCTAGCAGCAAGGGACTAGCGCGGGGGGAGACCCAGTACTTC
CASSKGLARGETQYF
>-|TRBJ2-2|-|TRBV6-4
TGTGCCAGCAGAAAGATGGCAGGGGCGAACACCGGGGAGCTGTTTTTT
CASRKMAGANTGELFF
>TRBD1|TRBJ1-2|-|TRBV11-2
TGTGCCAGCAGCGGTTTGAGGGGGCGTCGCTATGGCTACACCTTC
CASSGLRGRRYGYTF
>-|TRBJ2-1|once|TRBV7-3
TGTGCCAGCAGCCCAGGACTAACTAGCTCCTACAATGAGCAGTTCTTC
CASSPGLTSSYNEQFF
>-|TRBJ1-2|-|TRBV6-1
TGTGCCAGCAGCTTTGACAGACTTAACTATGGCTACACCTTC
CASSFDRLNYGYTF
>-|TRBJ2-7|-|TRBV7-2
TGTGCCAGCAGCTTAGCACGGCAGGGTCCTTCCTACGAGCAGTACTTC
CASSLARQGPSYEQYF
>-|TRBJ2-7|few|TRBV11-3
TGTGCCAGCAGCCGCGCGGGATGGAACTACGAGCAGTACTTC
CASSRAGWNYEQYF
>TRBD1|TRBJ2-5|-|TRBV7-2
TGTGCCAGCAGGGTGACAGGGCTGGGGGAGACCCAGTACTTC
CASRVTGLGETQYF
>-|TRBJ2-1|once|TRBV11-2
TGTGCCAGCAGCCCGACGGGTGTTCAAATTTATGAGCAGTTCTTC
CASSPTGVQIYEQFF
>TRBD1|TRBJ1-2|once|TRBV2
TGTGCCAGCAGGCCAGGACAGGGGTCGATCTATGGCTACACCTTC
CASRPGQGSIYGYTF
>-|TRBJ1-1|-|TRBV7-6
TGTGCCAGCAGCTCCACCCCCTGGGGGGGGGATGCTTTCTTT
CASSSTPWGGDAFF
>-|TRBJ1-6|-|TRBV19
TGTGCCAGTACCCCGGGTAGCCATGATTCACCCCTCCACTTT
CASTPGSHDSPLHF
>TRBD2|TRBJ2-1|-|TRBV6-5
TGTGCCAGCAGTTACCCGGGGGGGGCGCAATGGTTCTTC
CASSYPGGAQWFF
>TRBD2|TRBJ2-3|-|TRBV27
TGTGCCAGCAAACTCGCGGGCGGGGGGCAAGGAGATACGCAGTATTTT
CASKLAGGGQGDTQYF
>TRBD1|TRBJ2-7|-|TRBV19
TGTGCCAGTAGTATCCCGGGACAGGGTTTCTACGAGCAGTACTTC
CASSIPGQGFYEQYF
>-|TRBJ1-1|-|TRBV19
TGTGCCAGTAGTGCTACAAGGGAGACTGAAGCTTTCTTT
CASSATRETEAFF
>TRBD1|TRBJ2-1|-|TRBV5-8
TGTGCCAGCAGCCTAGGACAGGGGTCTTACAATGAGCAGTTCTTC
CASSLGQGSYNEQFF
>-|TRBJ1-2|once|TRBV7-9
TGTGCCAGCAGCTTAATCATACAGGAGGGCTACACCTTC
CASSLIIQEGYTF
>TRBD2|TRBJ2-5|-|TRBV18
TGTGCCAGCTCACCGGCGGGGGGGCCGGAGACCCAGTACTTC
CASSPAGGPETQYF
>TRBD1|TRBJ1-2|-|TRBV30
TGTGCCTGGAGTGTGGGGACAGGGGGGAAATATGGCTACACCTTC
CAWSVGTGGKYGYTF
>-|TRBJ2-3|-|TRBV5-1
TGCGCCAGCAGCTTGGGGGGGTGGGGGCCCACCGGCACAGATACGCAGTATTTT
CASSLGGWGPTGTDTQYF
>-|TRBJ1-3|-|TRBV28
TGTGCCAGCAGTTTTGTCGGGGATTCAGGAAACACCATATATTTT
CASSFVGDSGNTIYF
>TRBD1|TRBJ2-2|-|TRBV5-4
TGTGCCTCCAAAGGGGATAGGGGACAGGGTGGCACCGGGGAGCTGTTTTTT
CASKGDRGQGGTGELFF
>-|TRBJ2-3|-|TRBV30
TGTGCCTGGAGTGCCCTCTTCAGGGCAGGGGCCGTATCCCACCCCACAGATACGCAGTATTTT
CAWSALFRAGAVSHPTDTQYF
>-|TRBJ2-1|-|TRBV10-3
TGTGCCATCAGACAGGGAAGGAACTACAATGAGCAGTTCTTC
CAIRQGRNYNEQFF